This passage covers 3 T cell receptor beta chains from one sample sequenced in a study of blood T cell repertoires in COVID-19. The table came from immunoSEQ multiplex PCR; TCRdb's copy has only in-frame clones and leaves some out. The sample lists some 96,000 clones; about 86% were seen once. Sequencing used peripheral blood. All receptors derive from a man older than 75 with acute or convalescent COVID-19.

The rearrangement uses TRBV28 and TRBJ2-1, with TRBD2 matching 9 bases. The V gene's germline CDR1 is MDHEN and CDR2 SYDVKM. The V gene end was trimmed by 3 bases and the J gene end by 6 bases; junction bases not matched to a gene: 9. This CDR3 has 16 residues. CDR3 sequence reads: CASSFVRGRAFNEQFF. Written as DNA, the CDR3 is TGTGCCAGCAGTTTCGTGCGCGGGAGGGCCTTCAATGAGCAGTTCTTC.

The J gene is TRBJ1-6, the V gene TRBV9; tentative D call: TRBD1 (6 bases). The CDR3 sequence is 15 residues long. Germline values: CDR1 SGDLS, CDR2 YYNGEE. V was shortened by 3 bases and J by 5 bases, with 12 bases between the two germline ends. The CDR3 spells CASSAGQPNNSPLHF. The CDR3 coding sequence is TGTGCCAGCAGCGCCGGACAGCCGAATAATTCACCCCTCCACTTT. Drawing the rest from reference TRBV9 and TRBJ1-6, the complete variable domain is DSGVTQTPKHLITATGQRVTLRCSPRSGDLSVYWYQQSLDQGLQFLIQYYNGEERAKGNILERFSAQQFPDLHSELNLSSLELGDSALYFCASSAGQPNNSPLHFGNGTRLTVT.

This rearrangement joins TRBV19 to TRBJ1-2, with 9 bases aligning to TRBD1. The trim removed 5 bases at V and 4 bases at J, leaving 5 bases unmatched. CDR3 length: 14 amino acids. Looked up from germline, CDR1 is LNHDA and CDR2 is SQIVND (reference sequence). The CDR3 protein is CASSPDRGGYGYTF. CDR3 nucleotides: TGTGCCAGTAGTCCGGACAGGGGCGGCTATGGCTACACCTTC.